This TCR beta chain derives from a study of cytomegalovirus exposure and HLA in healthy donors. Concerning this clone itself: Its matching antigen is unknown.

General study results and limits: The authors later linked a missense DCLRE1C variant to TCR beta V- and J-gene trimming.

The PCR made use of 60 Vbeta and 13 Jbeta primers. TCRdb's table, derived via immunoSEQ multiplex PCR, lists solely in-frame clones and lacks some. The table includes more than 95,000 clones, about three quarters detected once. The germline V and J ends were trimmed by 0 bases and 8 bases, with 13 bases remaining between them. Looked up from germline, CDR1 is GTSNPN and CDR2 is SVGIG (reference sequence). CDR3 length: 13 residues. Sequencing was carried out using PBMCs. The receptor's source is an older woman in good health and CMV-seropositive. The V gene is TRBV30, the J gene TRBJ1-2; unclear D gene. This CDR3 reads CAWSVRSRAGYTF. The CDR3 DNA is TGTGCCTGGAGTGTACGGTCGAGGGCGGGCTACACCTTC.